These 15 T cell receptor beta chains were sequenced from one sample in a study of T cell responses to AZD1222 COVID-19 vaccine. Profiled with immunoSEQ multiplex PCR; TCRdb holds only in-frame clones, not every one. The sample has approximately 120,000 clones; about 88% are singletons. The material was peripheral blood, obtained on day 0 of AZD1222 vaccination. These receptors were collected from an adult in good health.

The chain has TRBV10-3 and TRBJ2-1; 9 bases match TRBD2. Per germline, CDR1 ENHRY and CDR2 SYGVKD. This CDR3 has 16 residues. The ends lost 3 bases at V and 0 bases at J; junction bases unmatched: 3. CDR3 DNA: TGTGCCATCAGTGATGCTAGCGGGACCTCCTACAATGAGCAGTTCTTC. It encodes CAISDASGTSYNEQFF.

This clone has more than one count but fewer than ten. CDR3 bases: TGTGCCATCAGTGAGTTCCCGACAGGAGTCACCGGGGAGCTGTTTTTT. This translates into CAISEFPTGVTGELFF. This sequence joins TRBV10-3 and TRBJ2-2; tentative D call: TRBD1 (6 bases). The V gene's germline CDR1 is ENHRY and CDR2 SYGVKD. The CDR3 length is 16 residues. Deletions cut 1 base from V and 4 bases from J, with 13 bases between.

The rearrangement links TRBV9 to TRBJ2-5; D uncertain. Germline loops: CDR1 SGDLS, CDR2 YYNGEE. V shed 1 base and J shed 2 bases, with 6 bases lying between them. The CDR3 spans 13 residues. CDR3 bases: TGTGCCAGCAGCGTATCCCAGCAAGAGACCCAGTACTTC. Amino acids: CASSVSQQETQYF.

The chain combines TRBV21-1 with TRBJ2-3; the tabulated D call, TRBD2, remains unverified against the DNA. TRBV21-1 is tagged as a pseudogene. The length of the CDR3 is 18 residues. The CDR3 spells CASSKGSSGNFYTDTQYF. The CDR3 DNA sequence: TGTGCCAGCAGCAAAGGGAGTAGCGGGAATTTCTACACAGATACGCAGTATTTT.

The V and J genes are TRBV7-9 and TRBJ2-5; possible D gene TRBD1, 5 bases. CDR3 length: 16 residues. Germline V gene sequence: CDR1 SEHNR, CDR2 FQNEAQ (reference sequence). Deletions cut 0 bases from V and 2 bases from J, with 13 bases between. The CDR3 loop is CASSLAGAPRQETQYF. In nucleotides, the CDR3 is TGTGCCAGCAGCTTAGCAGGGGCACCAAGGCAAGAGACCCAGTACTTC.

This chain connects TRBV19 to TRBJ1-1; D gene unclear. The CDR3 sequence is 13 residues long. Germline loops: CDR1 LNHDA, CDR2 SQIVND (reference sequence). Between the trimmed V and J ends, which lost 7 bases and 0 bases, there was a span of 9 bases. The CDR3 loop reads CASTQHMNTEAFF. The CDR3 nucleotides read TGTGCCAGTACACAACACATGAACACTGAAGCTTTCTTT.

A single count supports this clone. This chain connects TRBV9 to TRBJ2-2; 10 bases agree with TRBD2. Germline assignment: CDR1 SGDLS and CDR2 YYNGEE. Trimming took 3 bases from V and 4 from J; bases not matched to a gene: 3. This CDR3 has 15 amino acids. The CDR3 reads CASSASGSPTGELFF. CDR3 bases: TGTGCCAGCAGCGCTAGCGGGAGCCCCACCGGGGAGCTGTTTTTT.

The chain couples TRBV9 to TRBJ1-5, with TRBD1 matching over 11 bases. CDR3 length equals 14 residues. Looked up from germline, CDR1 is SGDLS and CDR2 is YYNGEE. The J segment lost 6 bases and the V segment lost 3 bases, leaving 2 bases of the junction unmatched. CDR3 nucleotides: TGTGCCAGCAGCGGGGACAGGGGGAGTCAGCCCCAGCATTTT. Translation: CASSGDRGSQPQHF.

The gene calls are TRBV12-3 or TRBV12-4 and TRBJ1-5, with no clear D. CDR3 size: 11 residues. V was cut by 5 bases and J by 11 bases, with 10 bases left in between. The CDR3 region has the DNA TGTGCCAGCAGTATCGGAAGGACCCAGCATTTT. Protein sequence: CASSIGRTQHF.

Only a few counts were recorded for this clone. The chain is built from TRBV9 and TRBJ1-6; tentatively, D is TRBD1 (6 bases). V lost 3 bases, J lost 5 bases, and 6 bases lay in between. The germline gives CDR1 SGDLS, CDR2 YYNGEE. The CDR3 sequence is 13 residues long. The CDR3 is CASSGTDNSPLHF. The CDR3 coding sequence is TGTGCCAGCAGCGGGACAGATAATTCACCCCTCCACTTT.

The chain has TRBV5-1 and TRBJ1-6, with TRBD1 matching over 9 bases. CDR3 size: 15 residues. The germline V gene encodes CDR1 SGHRS and CDR2 YFSETQ. Trimming at V came to 3 bases and at J to 7 bases, leaving 5 bases not matched to a gene. CDR3 nucleotides: TGCGCCAGCAGCTCCATTGGACAGGGGAATTCACCCCTCCACTTT. Residues: CASSSIGQGNSPLHF.

The V and J genes are TRBV9 and TRBJ2-1, with TRBD2 matching over 7 bases. The germline V gene encodes CDR1 SGDLS and CDR2 YYNGEE. The length of the CDR3 is 15 residues. V dropped 1 base and J dropped 5; count of bases not matched to a gene: 6. CDR3 sequence: CASSVRPSGDNEQFF. The CDR3 region has the DNA TGTGCCAGCAGCGTAAGGCCTAGCGGTGACAATGAGCAGTTCTTC.

The chain employs TRBV19 and TRBJ1-2; unclear D gene. Trimming pared 5 bases from V and 6 bases from J, leaving 19 bases between. The CDR3 sequence is 15 residues long. CDR1 and CDR2 from the germline V gene are LNHDA and SQIVND (reference sequence). The DNA for the CDR3 is TGTGCCAGTAGTCCCCCCCCTCCCAGGTGGAATGGCTACACCTTC. Translating it yields CASSPPPPRWNGYTF.

V usage is TRBV19 and J usage is TRBJ2-3, with D perhaps TRBD1 (7 bases). The germline V gene encodes CDR1 LNHDA and CDR2 SQIVND (reference sequence). This CDR3 is built from 15 residues. The V gene lost 4 bases and the J gene lost 5 bases, with 16 bases spanning the gap. The DNA for the CDR3 is TGTGCCAGTAGTAGCTGGACAGGCGGGGTAGATACGCAGTATTTT. It codes for CASSSWTGGVDTQYF.

V gene TRBV4-2 combines with J gene TRBJ2-4; D is possibly TRBD1 or TRBD2 (5 bases each). CDR3 size: 15 residues. V was shortened by 5 bases and J by 0 bases, with 11 bases between the two germline ends. The germline CDR1 and CDR2 sequences are LGHNA and YNFKEQ. The CDR3 region is CASSEGTPAKNIQYF. CDR3 bases: TGTGCCAGCAGCGAGGGGACGCCAGCCAAAAACATTCAGTACTTC.